A selection of T cell receptor beta chains follows, all from one sample in a study of identifying expanded T cells in peripheral blood. Here immunoSEQ multiplex PCR was the method, and the copy in TCRdb shows in-frame clones only, minus some. The sample has 120,000 or so clones, around 84% seen once. The sequenced sample was blood. The receptor set was obtained from a person aged 18-70 years in good health. Both conserved end residues are part of each CDR3. The order of the fields is D gene, clone size, J gene, V gene, CDR3 DNA, CDR3 protein. The D gene is left open where the match is weak. A row's size may be missing; if present it is once, few, many or a size class.

- - TRBJ1-2 TRBV19 TGTGCCAGTAGCGCAGGGAAGGGGCGGGTTAACTATGGCTACACCTTC CASSAGKGRVNYGYTF
- - TRBJ2-7 TRBV5-4 TGTGCCAGCAGCTGGAAGGGGACGAGCTCCTACGAGCAGTACTTC CASSWKGTSSYEQYF
- - TRBJ1-5 TRBV9 TGTGCCAGCAGCGCCACAGGGAACTCCAATCAGCCCCAGCATTTT CASSATGNSNQPQHF
- - TRBJ1-4 TRBV19 TGTGCCAGTAGTACCCGGGCCGGACGGTTAACTAATGAAAAACTGTTTTTT CASSTRAGRLTNEKLFF
- - TRBJ2-7 TRBV7-9 TGTGCCAGCAGCTTAGGGACCTACGAGCAGTACTTC CASSLGTYEQYF
- - TRBJ1-2 TRBV7-3 TGTGCCAGCAGCCACTACGGTGGACGACTCGCAAAGGGCTACACCTTC CASSHYGGRLAKGYTF
- few TRBJ2-3 TRBV29-1 TGCAGCGTTGTATATGGGGCAGGCACAGATACGCAGTATTTT CSVVYGAGTDTQYF
- once TRBJ1-2 TRBV19 TGTGCCAGTAGTGTGTACACCTTTAGGGGAGATGGCTACACCTTC CASSVYTFRGDGYTF
- - TRBJ1-5 TRBV2 TGTGCCAGCAGAAAGGGGGGTGACAATCAGCCCCAGCATTTT CASRKGGDNQPQHF
- - TRBJ1-2 TRBV10-1 TGCGCCAGCAGTGAGTCGAATCCGGGTAAGGACTACTATGGCTACACCTTC CASSESNPGKDYYGYTF
TRBD1 - TRBJ2-1 TRBV6-1 TGTGCCAGCAGTGAACAAGATCGGACAGGGACCTTCTTC CASSEQDRTGTFF
- - TRBJ2-1 TRBV6-1 TGTGCCAGCAGTGAAGGTATGTCGCAGTTCTTC CASSEGMSQFF
TRBD1 - TRBJ2-1 TRBV25-1 TGTGCCACCCGGGACAGGGGGCGCCTAGGACACAATGAGCAGTTCTTC CATRDRGRLGHNEQFF
- once TRBJ2-7 TRBV19 TGTGCCAGTAGTATTTATGTGGGGAACTCCTACGAGCAGTACTTC CASSIYVGNSYEQYF
- - TRBJ2-7 TRBV9 TGTGCCAGCAGCGTAGGGGCCATAGCCCCCTACGAGCAGTACTTC CASSVGAIAPYEQYF
TRBD1 - TRBJ2-3 TRBV6-6 TGTGCCACCTCGGACAGGTGGGCCACAGATACGCAGTATTTT CATSDRWATDTQYF
- - TRBJ1-5 TRBV27 TGTGCCAGCAGTTGGACAGCGAATCAGCCCCAGCATTTT CASSWTANQPQHF
TRBD2 - TRBJ2-3 TRBV6-5 TGTGCCAGCCGTCCCGGGGGGGTGTCGGATACGCAGTATTTT CASRPGGVSDTQYF
- - TRBJ2-7 TRBV2 TGTGCCAGCAGTGATCCGGCCACACGAGACGAGCAGTACTTC CASSDPATRDEQYF
TRBD1 once TRBJ2-5 TRBV5-6 TGTGCCAGCAGCCGGGGACAGGGGGTCGAGACCCAGTACTTC CASSRGQGVETQYF
TRBD1 few TRBJ1-1 TRBV6-1 TGTGCCAGCAGTGAAGGGTTGGGACAGCGGCTTAACACTGAAGCTTTCTTT CASSEGLGQRLNTEAFF
- - TRBJ2-1 TRBV19 TGTGCCAGTACCACTATAACCACCGGGATCAATGAGCAGTTCTTC CASTTITTGINEQFF
- - TRBJ1-1 TRBV9 TGTGCCAGCAGCCCCGGAGGTTTTAACACTGAAGCTTTCTTT CASSPGGFNTEAFF
- - TRBJ2-3 TRBV11-2 TGTGCCAGCACCGACCGTCGGGGCAGGGGTTATACAGATACGCAGTATTTT CASTDRRGRGYTDTQYF
TRBD2 once TRBJ2-7 TRBV9 TGTGCCAGCAGCCACTCCTTTAGCGGGGACTCACCTTCCTACGAGCAGTACTTC CASSHSFSGDSPSYEQYF
- - TRBJ2-7 TRBV7-6 TGTGCCAGCAGCTTATCCCCCAGTGTCGGGATCGATTCAGCAACCTACGAGCAGTACTTC CASSLSPSVGIDSATYEQYF
- - TRBJ1-1 TRBV6-5 TGTGCCAGCAGACCAGGACAGAGGAACACTGAAGCTTTCTTT CASRPGQRNTEAFF
- few TRBJ2-3 TRBV30 TGTGCCTGGAGTGGGGTAGATACGCAGTATTTT CAWSGVDTQYF
- - TRBJ1-2 TRBV6-5 TGTGCCAGCTATCCCGGATTGGGGGAGGACTACACCTTC CASYPGLGEDYTF
TRBD1 once TRBJ1-1 TRBV7-2 TGTGCCAGCAGCTTGACAGGGGGTGGTGAAGCTTTCTTT CASSLTGGGEAFF
- - TRBJ1-2 TRBV11-2 TGTGCCAGCAGCTTAGGCTTGTCGGTCTATGGCTACACCTTC CASSLGLSVYGYTF
- - TRBJ1-1 TRBV5-1 TGCGCCAGCAGCTTAGCGGTGAACACTGAAGCTTTCTTT CASSLAVNTEAFF
TRBD2 - TRBJ2-1 TRBV4-3 TGCGCCAGCAGCCGGAACATAGCGGGGGGTTACAATGAGCAGTTCTTC CASSRNIAGGYNEQFF
- - TRBJ1-4 TRBV27 TGTGCCAGCAGCCGACGGGTAGGGATGGGTGAAAAACTGTTTTTT CASSRRVGMGEKLFF
- once TRBJ2-5 TRBV7-2 TGTGCCAGCAGCCCCCCGAACCAAGAGACCCAGTACTTC CASSPPNQETQYF
- few TRBJ1-6 TRBV10-1 TGCGCCAGCAGTGAGTCCGGGAACTCACCCCTCCACTTT CASSESGNSPLHF
- - TRBJ1-1 TRBV14 TGTGCCAGCAGCCAAGATCGGGGTACTCTTCACACTGAAGCTTTCTTT CASSQDRGTLHTEAFF
TRBD1 - TRBJ2-4 TRBV12-5 TGTGCTAGTGCCCCTCCGGGACAGGCTGGGGACATTCAGTACTTC CASAPPGQAGDIQYF
- - TRBJ2-2 TRBV18 TGTGCCAGCTCACCAGTTGCAGGAACGAACACCGGGGAGCTGTTTTTT CASSPVAGTNTGELFF
TRBD2 once TRBJ2-7 TRBV11-2 TGTGCCAGCAGCACCGGGACTAGATTCGAGCAGTACTTC CASSTGTRFEQYF
- - TRBJ2-7 TRBV6-5 TGTGCCAGCGGGCTCTCCGGGACCCCTCGGGTCCGGTACTTC CASGLSGTPRVRYF
TRBD1 - TRBJ2-7 TRBV11-3 TGTGCCAGCAGCGAAACCTCACAGGGGTCCTACGAGCAGTACTTC CASSETSQGSYEQYF
- - TRBJ1-2 TRBV7-2 TGTGCCAGCAGCTTAGTGGGGGGCAATGGCTACACCTTC CASSLVGGNGYTF
- - TRBJ2-7 TRBV4-3 TGCGCCAGCAGCCAAGATAGGGCAGGGACCTACGAGCAGTACTTC CASSQDRAGTYEQYF
TRBD1 few TRBJ1-5 TRBV19 TGTGCCAGACAGGGGGATAAGGACAATCAGCCCCAGCATTTT CARQGDKDNQPQHF
- - TRBJ1-1 TRBV5-1 TGCGCCAGCAGCTTGGAACCCCAGAACACTGAAGCTTTCTTT CASSLEPQNTEAFF